This record concerns one T cell receptor beta chain sequence. Its antigen is not identified. Repertoires were generated with immunoSEQ multiplex PCR, while TCRdb's copy carries only in-frame clones and drops some. The sample comprises approximately 84,000 clones, more than 80% of which are singletons, and about 2.4% rests with the top ten. Germline assignment: CDR1 PRHDT and CDR2 FYEKMQ (reference sequence). Trimming removed 4 bases at V and 0 bases at J, with 10 bases between. The length of the CDR3 is 14 residues. The data derive from a study of T cell responses to AZD1222 COVID-19 vaccine. Study-wide results and limits: After the peak T cell response, and only then, were repertoires sampled.

Material: peripheral blood, obtained 28 days after the second AZD1222 dose. The clonotype was recovered from an adult who received the AZD1222 COVID-19 vaccine. The chain uses TRBV13 and TRBJ2-7, with D perhaps matching TRBD2 (5 bases). Here the CDR3 reads CASSSDFNSYEQYF. DNA of the CDR3: TGTGCCAGCAGCTCGGACTTCAACTCCTACGAGCAGTACTTC.